The 16 T cell receptor beta chains presented below share a single source sample, sequenced in a study of blood T cell repertoires in COVID-19 (dated by TCRdb to 2018 to 2020). Library prep was done by the immunoSEQ multiplex PCR assay. TCRdb took over this immuneACCESS table, retaining in-frame rearrangements with V and J assigned. Such tables are incomplete; in checked studies, under half of the missing clones stem from an unresolved V gene, and the remainder is unexplained. The sample yields approximately 470,000 clones; approximately 86% were counted once. The ten largest clones take up 0.7% of the sample. The sample comprised PBMCs or T cells enriched from blood (not recorded which). The receptors originated from a woman aged 18-29 years who had recovered from COVID-19.

V gene TRBV7-2 combines with J gene TRBJ1-1, with D maybe TRBD1 (6 bases). The V end lost 2 bases, the J end lost 0 bases, and 13 bases lay between the germline ends. The CDR3 covers 16 residues. From germline, CDR1 is SGHTA and CDR2 FQGNSA. The CDR3: CASSLNMDSLNTEAFF. CDR3 sequence (DNA): TGTGCCAGCAGCTTAAACATGGACAGCTTGAACACTGAAGCTTTCTTT.

The chain employs TRBV5-6 and TRBJ1-6; TRBD1 might be the D (5 bases). The length of the CDR3 is 16 residues. The germline V gene encodes CDR1 SGHDT and CDR2 YYEEEE. Trimming took off 5 bases at V and 10 bases at J, with 22 bases between the two ends. The CDR3 loop reads CASSFQGIGLDSPLHF. The CDR3 bases are TGTGCCAGCAGTTTCCAGGGTATAGGGCTGGACTCACCCCTCCACTTT.

The chain uses TRBV12-3 or TRBV12-4 and TRBJ1-5, with D hard to call. Trimming removed 0 bases at V and 12 bases at J, with 9 bases between. The CDR3 extends over 12 amino acids. The CDR3 sequence: CASSLAGDIQHF. CDR3 sequence (DNA): TGTGCCAGCAGTTTAGCGGGCGATATCCAGCATTTT.

The rearrangement joins TRBV7-8 to TRBJ2-2, with 10 positions matching TRBD1. V lost 1 base to trimming and J lost 1 base; unmatched junction nucleotides: 3. The CDR3 loop spans 17 amino acids. Germline V lookup: CDR1 SGHVS, CDR2 FQNEAQ. The CDR3 coding sequence is TGTGCCAGCAGCTTAGTCCGGACAGGGGGGAACACCGGGGAGCTGTTTTTT. It specifies CASSLVRTGGNTGELFF.

The table lists this clone with a few counts. This rearrangement joins TRBV3-1 (or the pseudogene TRBV3-2) to TRBJ1-2; TRBD1 matches 7 bases. Germline V lookup: CDR1 LGHDT, CDR2 YNNKEL (reference sequence). V lost 4 bases and J lost 7; bases outside the gene matches: 6. The CDR3 spans 13 residues. The CDR3 sequence: CASSPRTGRGYTF. CDR3 bases: TGTGCCAGCAGCCCACGGACAGGCCGTGGCTACACCTTC.

The V call is TRBV4-2, the J call TRBJ2-7; 7 bases are shared with TRBD1. This CDR3 comprises 14 residues. The J segment lost 4 bases and the V segment lost 1 base, leaving 4 bases of the junction unmatched. The germline gives CDR1 LGHNA, CDR2 YNFKEQ. CDR3 region: CASSQAGQAYEQYF. CDR3 nucleotide sequence: TGTGCCAGCAGCCAAGCCGGACAGGCTTACGAGCAGTACTTC.

This sequence joins TRBV5-5 and TRBJ1-4, with 7 bases matching TRBD1. The CDR3 runs to 15 residues. Per germline, CDR1 SGHKS and CDR2 YYEKEE (reference sequence). Trimming at V came to 4 bases and at J to 1 base, leaving 4 bases not matched to a gene. The CDR3 spells CASSPRQGTNEKLFF. The CDR3 nucleotides are TGTGCCAGCAGCCCACGACAGGGAACTAATGAAAAACTGTTTTTT.

The genes are TRBV6-5 and TRBJ1-2; the D gene is possibly TRBD1 (5 bases). CDR1 is MNHEY and CDR2 is SVGAGI in the germline V gene. The CDR3 consists of 14 residues. Trimming left V 8 bases short and J 1 base short, with 14 bases between. The chain's CDR3 is CASCDRSVNYGYTF. The CDR3 nucleotides are TGTGCCAGCTGCGACAGATCAGTTAACTATGGCTACACCTTC.

The V call is TRBV2, the J call TRBJ2-3; the D gene is possibly TRBD2 (5 bases). Trimming stripped 8 bases from V and 0 bases from J, with 15 bases between. The CDR3 spans 15 residues. CDR1 SNHLY and CDR2 FYNNEI come from the germline V gene. The CDR3 spells CASYYVGESTDTQYF. CDR3 DNA sequence: TGTGCCAGCTACTACGTCGGGGAGAGCACAGATACGCAGTATTTT. Based on the CDR3 plus reference TRBV2 and TRBJ2-3, the full variable domain is EPEVTQTPSHQVTQMGQEVILRCVPISNHLYFYWYRQILGQKVEFLVSFYNNEISEKSEIFDDQFSVERPDGSNFTLKIRSTKLEDSAMYFCASYYVGESTDTQYFGPGTRLTVL.

A word on this clone: Sequence at one end of the junction differs from germline and may be a read error. This chain uses TRBV5-1 with TRBJ1-2; 7 bases agree with TRBD1. The CDR3 is made up of 15 amino acids. Germline CDR1 and CDR2: SGHRS and YFSETQ. The CDR3 here is CASSLGQGVNYGYTF. For the CDR3, the DNA is TGCGCCAGTAGCTTGGGCCAGGGGGTTAACTATGGCTACACCTTC. Combining the CDR3 with reference TRBV5-1 and TRBJ1-2 gives the whole variable domain KAGVTQTPRYLIKTRGQQVTLSCSPISGHRSVSWYQQTPGQGLQFLFEYFSETQRNKGNFPGRFSGRQFSNSRSEMNVSTLELGDSALYLCASSLGQGVNYGYTFGSGTRLTVV.

J is TRBJ1-1 and V is TRBV3-1 (or the pseudogene TRBV3-2), with 7 bases fitting TRBD1. Germline V gene sequence: CDR1 LGHDT, CDR2 YNNKEL (reference sequence). This CDR3 region has 12 residues. V was clipped by 4 bases and J by 5 bases; unmatched bases: 1. The CDR3 sequence: CASSRQGTEAFF. The CDR3 DNA follows: TGTGCCAGCAGCCGACAGGGAACTGAAGCTTTCTTT.

The chain employs TRBV6-5 and TRBJ1-1, with D possibly matching TRBD1 (5 bases). Trimming removed 5 bases at V and 6 bases at J, with 10 bases between. The CDR3 extends over 12 amino acids. The germline CDR1 and CDR2 sequences are MNHEY and SVGAGI. In nucleotides, the CDR3 is TGTGCCAGCAGTACCGGGGGTCCTGAAGCTTTCTTT. Translation: CASSTGGPEAFF.

This chain connects TRBV5-1 to TRBJ2-1, with D possibly being TRBD2 (7 bases). This CDR3 spans 15 amino acids. Between the trimmed V and J ends, which lost 0 bases and 7 bases, there was a span of 14 bases. Germline lookup yields CDR1 SGHRS and CDR2 YFSETQ. This CDR3 is CASSLDAGAGNEQFF. For the CDR3, the DNA is TGCGCCAGCAGCTTGGACGCGGGGGCGGGGAATGAGCAGTTCTTC.

The J gene is TRBJ2-7, the V gene TRBV6-2 or TRBV6-3, with 8 nucleotides matching TRBD1. After removal of 6 bases from V and 6 bases from J, the junction contained 10 bases not matched to a gene. Germline V lookup: CDR1 MNHEY, CDR2 SVGEGT. There are 14 residues in the CDR3. Here the CDR3 reads CASSPTGVVGEQYF. The CDR3 DNA reads as TGTGCCAGCAGCCCGACAGGGGTAGTTGGCGAGCAGTACTTC.

The CDR3 DNA reads TGCGCCAGCAGCGCTAGCGGCACCGGGGAGCTGTTTTTT. This translates into CASSASGTGELFF. The chain is built from TRBV10-1 and TRBJ2-2, with 7 bases aligning to TRBD2. Germline V gives CDR1 WNHNN, CDR2 SYGVQD (reference sequence). V lost 6 bases to trimming and J lost 4 bases; unmatched junction nucleotides: 2. The CDR3 runs 13 residues.

The J gene is TRBJ1-1, the V gene TRBV30, with D possibly matching TRBD1 (5 bases). The germline V gene has CDR1 GTSNPN and CDR2 SVGIG (reference sequence). Trimming left V 7 bases short and J 0 bases short, with 21 bases between. The CDR3 loop spans 16 amino acids. In DNA, the CDR3 is TGTGCCTCCCCTCGGGGCAGTGGGGGGTTGAACACTGAAGCTTTCTTT. This sequence encodes CASPRGSGGLNTEAFF.